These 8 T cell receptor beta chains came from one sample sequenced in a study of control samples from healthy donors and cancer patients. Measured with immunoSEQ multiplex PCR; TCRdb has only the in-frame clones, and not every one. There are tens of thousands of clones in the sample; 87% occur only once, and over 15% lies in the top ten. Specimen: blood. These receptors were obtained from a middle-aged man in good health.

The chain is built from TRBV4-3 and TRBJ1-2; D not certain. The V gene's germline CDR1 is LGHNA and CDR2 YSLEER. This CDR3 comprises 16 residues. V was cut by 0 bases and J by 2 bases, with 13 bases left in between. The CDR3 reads CASSQDVRLRNYGYTF. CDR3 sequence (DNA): TGCGCCAGCAGCCAAGATGTCCGACTGAGGAACTATGGCTACACCTTC.

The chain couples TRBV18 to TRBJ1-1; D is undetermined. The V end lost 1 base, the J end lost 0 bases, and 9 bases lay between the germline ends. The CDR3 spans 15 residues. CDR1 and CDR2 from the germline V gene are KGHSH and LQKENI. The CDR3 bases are TGTGCCAGCTCACCACAGGAGTCCATGAACACTGAAGCTTTCTTT. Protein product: CASSPQESMNTEAFF.

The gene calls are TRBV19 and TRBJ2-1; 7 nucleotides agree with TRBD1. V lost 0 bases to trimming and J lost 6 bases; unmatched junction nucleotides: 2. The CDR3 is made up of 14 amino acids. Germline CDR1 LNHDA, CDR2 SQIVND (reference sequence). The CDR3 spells CASSIETGPNEQFF. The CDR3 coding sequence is TGTGCCAGTAGTATAGAGACAGGGCCCAATGAGCAGTTCTTC.

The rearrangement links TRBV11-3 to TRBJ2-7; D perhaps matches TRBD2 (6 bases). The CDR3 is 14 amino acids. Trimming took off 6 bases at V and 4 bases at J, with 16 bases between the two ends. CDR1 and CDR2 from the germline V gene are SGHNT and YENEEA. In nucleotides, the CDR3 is TGTGCCAGCAGTAAAACGGGACTCCTTTACGAGCAGTACTTC. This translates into CASSKTGLLYEQYF.

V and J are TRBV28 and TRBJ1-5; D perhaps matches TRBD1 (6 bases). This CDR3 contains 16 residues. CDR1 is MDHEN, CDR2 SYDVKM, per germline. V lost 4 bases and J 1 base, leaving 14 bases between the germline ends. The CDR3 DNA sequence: TGTGCCAGCAGTTCCCGGGGGCAGGGGAGCAATCAGCCCCAGCATTTT. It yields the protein CASSSRGQGSNQPQHF.

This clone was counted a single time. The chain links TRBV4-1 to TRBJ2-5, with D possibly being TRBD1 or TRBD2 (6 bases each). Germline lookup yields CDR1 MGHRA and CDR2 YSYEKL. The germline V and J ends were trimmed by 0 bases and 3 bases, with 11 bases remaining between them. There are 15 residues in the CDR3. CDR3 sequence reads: CASSQDEGEEETQYF. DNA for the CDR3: TGCGCCAGCAGCCAAGATGAGGGGGAGGAAGAGACCCAGTACTTC.

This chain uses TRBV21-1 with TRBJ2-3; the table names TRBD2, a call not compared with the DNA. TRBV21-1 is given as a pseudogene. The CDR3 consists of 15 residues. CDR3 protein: CASSKAPPSTDTQYF. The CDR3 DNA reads TGTGCCAGCAGCAAAGCTCCCCCTAGCACAGATACGCAGTATTTT.

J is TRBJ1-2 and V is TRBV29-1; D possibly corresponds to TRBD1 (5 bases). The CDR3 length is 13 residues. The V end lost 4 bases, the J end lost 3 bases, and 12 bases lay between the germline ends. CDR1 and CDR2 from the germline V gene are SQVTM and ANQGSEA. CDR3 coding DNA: TGCAGCGTTGCGGGCCAGGGTGACTATGGCTACACCTTC. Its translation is CSVAGQGDYGYTF.